This TCR beta chain was found in a study of shared clonotypes between healthy human individuals. V lost 6 bases and J lost 10; bases outside the gene matches: 8. Germline V gene lookup returns CDR1 MNHNS and CDR2 SASEGT. CDR3 length equals 14 residues. Overall study results and limits: An expected dependence of interdonor clonotype sharing on sequencing depth was noted.

Study processing details: Filtering differed, since immunoSEQ gave only junction sequences and no quality scores. Repertoires were generated with immunoSEQ multiplex PCR, while TCRdb's copy carries only in-frame clones and drops some. The V and J calls and clone size come from that table; D and trimming were worked out from the DNA. The sample carries about 1,500,000 clones, roughly 96% recorded once. A few counts support this clone. The antigen is not known. The V and J genes are TRBV6-1 and TRBJ2-1; TRBD2 matches at 11 bases. The sequenced material came from naive CD4+ T cells sorted from blood. Described subset: CD45RA+ positively selected. The receptor was derived from a young man in good health. The CDR3 nucleotides are TGTGCCAGCAGAACGGGACTAGCGGCTGAGGAGCAGTTCTTC. Translated: CASRTGLAAEEQFF.